The clone carrying this T cell receptor beta chain was seen many times. This entry is derived from a study of patients and donors after allogeneic stem cell transplantation. TCRdb called the RT-PCR reads again in MiXCR, with one record for every CDR3 protein. Of 900,000 to 1,000,000 distinct CDR3 sequences listed, about a sixth are singletons. This CDR3 contains 12 residues. Trimming pared 4 bases from V and 3 bases from J, leaving 7 bases between. The V gene's germline CDR1 is SGHRS and CDR2 YFSETQ. This clonotype was obtained from a human donor who was either an allogeneic HSCT recipient or a stem cell or donor lymphocyte infusion donor (not recorded which). It is not recorded whose cells these are; they may come from a transplant donor. The sample taken for sequencing was blood, either unsorted or a sorted T cell fraction (not recorded which). This chain joins TRBV5-1 and TRBJ1-2; unclear D gene. CDR3 protein: CASSVDYYGYTF. The CDR3 nucleotides read TGCGCCAGCAGCGTTGATTACTATGGCTACACCTTC.